One and the same sample provided the 4 T cell receptor beta chains below, sequenced in a study of graft-versus-host responses after intestinal transplantation. Produced via immunoSEQ multiplex PCR; TCRdb's table is partial and in-frame only. The sample consists of about 41,000 clones, around 96% of them appearing once. No antigen has been identified for these receptors. Sequenced here: unstimulated CD8+ T cells sorted from spleen or lymph node cells, sampled before transplant. These receptors were obtained from a human donor who was the organ donor for an intestinal transplant.

This sequence joins TRBV6-5 and TRBJ2-1, with D maybe TRBD2 (6 bases). Germline V gene sequence: CDR1 MNHEY, CDR2 SVGAGI. The length of the CDR3 is 14 residues. The V and J ends lost 6 bases and 5 bases respectively, with 14 bases between them. The chain's CDR3 is CASSPWGLDNEQFF. DNA of the CDR3: TGTGCCAGCAGCCCCTGGGGACTTGACAATGAGCAGTTCTTC.

This chain uses TRBV9 with TRBJ2-2, with 8 bases that match TRBD2. The V and J ends lost 3 bases and 4 bases, in that order; junction bases with no gene match: 11. The CDR3 is 17 residues long. Germline lookup yields CDR1 SGDLS and CDR2 YYNGEE. CDR3 amino acids: CASSADLLAVVTGELFF. For the CDR3, the DNA is TGTGCCAGCAGCGCAGATCTACTAGCGGTTGTCACCGGGGAGCTGTTTTTT.

The rearrangement links TRBV5-8 to TRBJ2-5, with D uncertain. V dropped 0 bases and J dropped 4 bases, with 16 bases sitting between them. The CDR3 extends over 16 amino acids. Germline V gene sequence: CDR1 SGHTS, CDR2 YDEGEE. CDR3 coding DNA: TGTGCCAGCAGCTTGGTAGACGGCAGTTGGGGAGAGACCCAGTACTTC. Translation gives CASSLVDGSWGETQYF.

This chain joins TRBV7-2 and TRBJ1-1; D unclear. CDR3 size: 13 residues. The germline gives CDR1 SGHTA, CDR2 FQGNSA. The V end was cut by 2 bases, the J end by 0 bases, with 4 bases between. In DNA, the CDR3 is TGTGCCAGCAGCTTAAGCTTGAACACTGAAGCTTTCTTT. Encoded protein: CASSLSLNTEAFF.